The 12 T cell receptor beta chains reported below all come from one sample, sequenced in a study of T cells in localized non-small cell lung cancer. Clones were sequenced by immunoSEQ multiplex PCR, and TCRdb holds only the in-frame ones, with some missing. The profile shows roughly 53,000 clones, around four fifths of them singletons. The specimen comprised peripheral blood mononuclear cells, sampled before any cancer treatment. Every receptor here comes from a man aged 35 to 70 with stage III lung adenocarcinoma.

The genes are TRBV7-9 and TRBJ2-3; the match to TRBD1 covers 7 bases. Germline V lookup: CDR1 SEHNR, CDR2 FQNEAQ (reference sequence). After removal of 5 bases from V and 2 bases from J, the junction contained 4 bases not matched to a gene. The CDR3 is 14 residues long. DNA for the CDR3: TGTGCCAGCAGCGTGGGACAGTCCACAGATACGCAGTATTTT. This gives the protein CASSVGQSTDTQYF.

The chain combines TRBV9 with TRBJ1-3; no definite D call. Germline V gene lookup returns CDR1 SGDLS and CDR2 YYNGEE. With 4 bases removed from V and 3 bases from J, the gap between germline ends came to 14 bases. The CDR3 has 15 residues. CDR3 nucleotide sequence: TGTGCCAGCAGCCCCGACGGGAGTATTGGAAACACCATATATTTT. This codes for CASSPDGSIGNTIYF. Filled out from reference TRBV9 and TRBJ1-3, the complete variable domain reads DSGVTQTPKHLITATGQRVTLRCSPRSGDLSVYWYQQSLDQGLQFLIQYYNGEERAKGNILERFSAQQFPDLHSELNLSSLELGDSALYFCASSPDGSIGNTIYFGEGSWLTVV.

Only a few counts were recorded for this clone. This chain joins TRBV7-9 and TRBJ2-2; TRBD1 matches 7 bases. After removal of 4 bases from V and 5 bases from J, the junction contained 4 bases not matched to a gene. In germline, CDR1 is SEHNR, CDR2 FQNEAQ (reference sequence). The CDR3 extends over 14 amino acids. The CDR3 region is CASSSTGATGELFF. The CDR3 region has the DNA TGTGCCAGCAGCTCCACAGGGGCTACCGGGGAGCTGTTTTTT.

The V gene is TRBV6-1, the J gene TRBJ2-7, with D tentatively TRBD1 (5 bases). CDR3 length: 15 residues. V was pared by 2 bases and J by 0 bases, with 11 bases between. The germline CDR1 and CDR2 sequences are MNHNS and SASEGT. CDR3 in amino acids: CASSELQGISYEQYF. In nucleotides, the CDR3 is TGTGCCAGCAGTGAACTGCAGGGCATCTCCTACGAGCAGTACTTC.

The genes are TRBV11-2 and TRBJ2-7; D not resolved. CDR1 is SGHAT, CDR2 FQNNGV, per germline. This CDR3 has 13 residues. Trimming took off 5 bases at V and 2 bases at J, with 10 bases between the two ends. The CDR3 region is CASSHASTYEQYF. The CDR3 DNA follows: TGTGCCAGCAGCCACGCCAGTACCTACGAGCAGTACTTC.

CDR3: CASSRAVGAVGGYTF. The CDR3 bases are TGTGCCAGCAGCCGCGCCGTGGGGGCGGTTGGAGGCTACACCTTC. The rearrangement uses TRBV7-6 and TRBJ1-2; tentative D call: TRBD1 (6 bases). The CDR3 sequence is 15 residues long. From germline, CDR1 is SGHVS and CDR2 FNYEAQ. V lost 5 bases and J lost 8, with 21 bases in between. The full variable domain, completed using reference TRBV7-6 and TRBJ1-2, is GAGVSQSPRYKVTKRGQDVALRCDPISGHVSLYWYRQALGQGPEFLTYFNYEAQQDKSGLPNDRFSAERPEGSISTLTIQRTEQRDSAMYRCASSRAVGAVGGYTFGSGTRLTVV.

In nucleotides, the CDR3 is TGTGCCAGCAGCGTAGGGGGTCAGAACACTGAAGCTTTCTTT. Amino acids: CASSVGGQNTEAFF. This chain links TRBV9 with TRBJ1-1, with D unresolved. The CDR3 spans 14 residues. The V gene lost 0 bases and the J gene lost 1 base, with 7 bases spanning the gap. The germline gives CDR1 SGDLS, CDR2 YYNGEE. Full variable domain (outside the CDR3, taken from reference TRBV9 and TRBJ1-1): DSGVTQTPKHLITATGQRVTLRCSPRSGDLSVYWYQQSLDQGLQFLIQYYNGEERAKGNILERFSAQQFPDLHSELNLSSLELGDSALYFCASSVGGQNTEAFFGQGTRLTVV.

The V gene is TRBV7-2, the J gene TRBJ1-2; 9 bases match TRBD1. The CDR3 is 14 amino acids. CDR1 SGHTA and CDR2 FQGNSA come from the germline V gene. The trim removed 2 bases at V and 3 bases at J, leaving 1 base unmatched. CDR3 region: CASSLRDRDYGYTF. In DNA form, the CDR3 reads TGTGCCAGCAGCTTAAGGGACAGGGACTATGGCTACACCTTC.

V usage is TRBV4-2 and J usage is TRBJ2-1; D is perhaps TRBD2 (6 bases). The CDR3 extends over 15 amino acids. The V end was cut by 4 bases, the J end by 6 bases, with 16 bases between. Per the germline V gene, CDR1 is LGHNA and CDR2 is YNFKEQ. The CDR3 region has the DNA TGTGCCAGCAGCCCCTTAGCGGACTTCGTCAATGAGCAGTTCTTC. It specifies CASSPLADFVNEQFF.

A few counts support this clone. The chain joins TRBV4-3 to TRBJ1-1; D remains unclear. Germline V lookup: CDR1 LGHNA, CDR2 YSLEER. Between the trimmed V and J ends, which lost 0 bases and 4 bases, there was a span of 15 bases. The CDR3 covers 16 residues. The CDR3 coding sequence is TGCGCCAGCAGCCAAGATACCATGCGAGGGCTCACTGAAGCTTTCTTT. Amino acid sequence: CASSQDTMRGLTEAFF.

This chain connects TRBV30 to TRBJ2-3; D remains ambiguous. V lost 3 bases and J lost 4, with 17 bases in between. Germline-derived CDR1 and CDR2 are GTSNPN and SVGIG (reference sequence). This CDR3 has 15 residues. The CDR3 coding sequence is TGTGCCTGGAGGCGTCTTAAGTCTGTATCAGATACGCAGTATTTT. This gives the protein CAWRRLKSVSDTQYF. Full variable domain (outside the CDR3, taken from reference TRBV30 and TRBJ2-3): SQTIHQWPATLVQPVGSPLSLECTVEGTSNPNLYWYRQAAGRGLQLLFYSVGIGQISSEVPQNLSASRPQDRQFILSSKKLLLSDSGFYLCAWRRLKSVSDTQYFGPGTRLTVL.

This chain connects TRBV10-3 to TRBJ1-2, with D uncertain. In germline, CDR1 is ENHRY, CDR2 SYGVKD. V lost 5 bases to trimming and J lost 2 bases, with 9 bases between them. This CDR3 has 13 amino acids. CDR3: CAISSEGNYGYTF. DNA for the CDR3: TGTGCCATCAGTTCGGAGGGCAACTATGGCTACACCTTC.